This TCR beta chain originates from a study of blood T cells in healthy people across ages. In its sample, this clonotype was seen a few times. A second PCR, run for roughly 7 to 12 cycles, used a sample-barcoded 5' primer plus a J-beta primer mix. One entry per CDR3 protein, called by TCRdb with MiXCR from the 5' RACE reads. This sample has 540,000 or so distinct CDR3 sequences, with approximately 25% found just once. CDR1 and CDR2 from the germline V gene are DFQATT and SNEGSKA (reference sequence). Trimming took 7 bases from V and 0 from J, leaving 14 bases between them. CDR3 length: 14 residues. Whenever a sample was processed, at least 6 million PBMCs were isolated. A minimum of 6 micrograms of total RNA was extracted per sample. The same data also contributed to another study, on T cells of mothers and their children. That paper states: Thymic selection, a shaping force on TCR recombination output, acts similarly in related and unrelated pairs.

The chain has TRBV20-1 and TRBJ2-3; D could derive from TRBD1 or TRBD2 (7 bases each). What was sequenced was blood. This clonotype was sampled from a boy between 10 and 17 years old in good health. The CDR3 reads CSVIRGGSTDTQYF. CDR3 DNA: TGCAGTGTGATCAGGGGGGGGAGCACAGATACGCAGTATTTT.